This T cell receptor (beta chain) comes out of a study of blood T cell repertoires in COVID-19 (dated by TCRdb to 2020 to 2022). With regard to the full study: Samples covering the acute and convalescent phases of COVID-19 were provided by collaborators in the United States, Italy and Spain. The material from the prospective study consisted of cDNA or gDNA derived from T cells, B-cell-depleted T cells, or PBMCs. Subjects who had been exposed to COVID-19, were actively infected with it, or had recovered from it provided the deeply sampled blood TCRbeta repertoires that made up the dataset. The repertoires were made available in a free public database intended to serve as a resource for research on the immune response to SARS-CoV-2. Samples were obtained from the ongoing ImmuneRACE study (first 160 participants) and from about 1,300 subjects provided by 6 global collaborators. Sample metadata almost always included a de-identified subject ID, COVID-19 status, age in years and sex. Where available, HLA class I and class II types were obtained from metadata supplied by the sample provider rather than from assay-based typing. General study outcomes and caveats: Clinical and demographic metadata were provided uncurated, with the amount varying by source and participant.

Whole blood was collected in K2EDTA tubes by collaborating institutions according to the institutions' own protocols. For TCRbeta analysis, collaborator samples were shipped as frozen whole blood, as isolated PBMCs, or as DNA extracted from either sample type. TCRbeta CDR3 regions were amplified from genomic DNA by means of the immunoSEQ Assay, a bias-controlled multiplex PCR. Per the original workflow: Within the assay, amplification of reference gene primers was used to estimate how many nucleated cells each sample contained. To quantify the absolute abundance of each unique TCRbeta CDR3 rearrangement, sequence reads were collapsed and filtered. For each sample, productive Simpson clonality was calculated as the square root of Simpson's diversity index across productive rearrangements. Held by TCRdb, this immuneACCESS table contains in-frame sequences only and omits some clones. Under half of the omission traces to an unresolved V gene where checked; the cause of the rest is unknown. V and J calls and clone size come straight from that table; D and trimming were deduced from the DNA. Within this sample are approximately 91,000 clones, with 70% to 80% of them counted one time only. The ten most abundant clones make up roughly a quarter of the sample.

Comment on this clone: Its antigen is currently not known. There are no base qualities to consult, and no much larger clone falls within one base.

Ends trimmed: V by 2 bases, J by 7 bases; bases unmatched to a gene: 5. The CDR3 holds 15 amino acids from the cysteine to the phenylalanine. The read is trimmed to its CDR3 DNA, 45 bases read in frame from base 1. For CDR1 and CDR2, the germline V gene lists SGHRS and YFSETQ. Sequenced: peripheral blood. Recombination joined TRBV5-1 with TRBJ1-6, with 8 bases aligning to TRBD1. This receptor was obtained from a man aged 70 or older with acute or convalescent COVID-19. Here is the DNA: TGCGCCAGCAGCTTCGACAGGGGTAGAAATTCACCCCTCCACTTT. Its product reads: CASSFDRGRNSPLHF.